Following are 14 T cell receptor beta chains from one sample sequenced in a study of EBV T-cell therapy then PD-1 blockade in nasopharyngeal carcinoma. Treatment specified: AdE1-LMPpoly-expanded autologous EBV-specific T-cell therapy followed by anti-PD-1 nivolumab. These TCRs are of unknown antigen specificity. The data were produced by immunoSEQ multiplex PCR, yet TCRdb's version contains in-frame clones alone and is incomplete. This table holds tens of thousands of clones, 82% found once. Source: CD8+ T cells from blood, taken at day -245 from a patient whose treatment included autologous EBV-specific T cells and nivolumab. These receptors all come from a man aged 40-49 years with nasopharyngeal carcinoma.

The genes are TRBV7-9 and TRBJ1-4; no clear D. V was clipped by 1 base and J by 4 bases, with 7 bases between them. The germline V gene has CDR1 SEHNR and CDR2 FQNEAQ (reference sequence). The CDR3 is 14 residues long. The DNA for the CDR3 is TGTGCCAGCAGCTTAGTCGCCCGTAATGAAAAACTGTTTTTT. Protein: CASSLVARNEKLFF.

The chain recombines TRBV6-4 with TRBJ2-3; 8 bases map to TRBD2. V was pared by 0 bases and J by 5 bases, with 7 bases of the junction left unmatched. This CDR3 contains 16 residues. Looked up from germline, CDR1 is MRHNA and CDR2 is SNTAGT. The CDR3 nucleotides read TGTGCCAGCAGTGACTCAAGCGGGGGTGATCTAGATACGCAGTATTTT. It translates to CASSDSSGGDLDTQYF.

J is TRBJ1-3 and V is TRBV12-3 or TRBV12-4; perhaps TRBD1 as D (5 bases). V was shortened by 10 bases and J by 4 bases, with 11 bases between the two germline ends. The CDR3 totals 12 residues. DNA of the CDR3: TGTGCCACCACCCCAGGGGGAAACACCATATATTTT. Its translation is CATTPGGNTIYF.

The CDR3 sequence is CASSEYPAEGAYNEQFF. Here the CDR3 DNA reads TGTGCCAGCAGTGAATACCCAGCGGAGGGGGCCTACAATGAGCAGTTCTTC. The gene calls are TRBV25-1 and TRBJ2-1; D possibly matches TRBD1 or TRBD2 (6 bases each). The V gene's germline CDR1 is MGHDK and CDR2 SYGVNS. Trimming cost V 0 bases and J 2 bases, with 14 bases left between them. The CDR3 is made up of 17 amino acids.

The chain uses TRBV14 and TRBJ1-1; weak D call: TRBD1 (6 bases). Per germline, CDR1 SGHDN and CDR2 FVKESK. Trimming pared 1 base from V and 5 bases from J, leaving 23 bases between. The length of the CDR3 is 18 residues. The DNA of the CDR3 is TGTGCCAGCAGCCAAGCTTTTGGGGGGGCGAGAAATGAGACTGAAGCTTTCTTT. Protein: CASSQAFGGARNETEAFF.

J is TRBJ2-1 and V is TRBV4-2, with TRBD1 as a possible D gene (5 bases). Per the germline V gene, CDR1 is LGHNA and CDR2 is YNFKEQ. CDR3 length: 16 residues. The V end lost 0 bases, the J end lost 0 bases, and 9 bases lay between the germline ends. The CDR3 region is CASSQDPDSSYNEQFF. CDR3 bases: TGTGCCAGCAGCCAAGATCCAGACAGCTCCTACAATGAGCAGTTCTTC.

This clone occurred a few times. The chain carries TRBV24-1 and TRBJ1-2, with a weak D call TRBD1 (6 bases). The CDR3 covers 16 residues. V was pared by 7 bases and J by 4 bases, with 21 bases between. Germline V gene lookup returns CDR1 KGHDR and CDR2 SFDVKD. The CDR3 is CATRSGEEGRSYGYTF. The CDR3 nucleotides read TGTGCCACCAGGTCAGGGGAAGAGGGTCGGAGCTATGGCTACACCTTC.

This clone was seen a single time. The chain has TRBV9 and TRBJ2-1; D is possibly TRBD1 or TRBD2 (6 bases each). The CDR3 loop spans 13 amino acids. V shed 0 bases and J shed 9 bases, with 10 bases lying between them. The germline V gene encodes CDR1 SGDLS and CDR2 YYNGEE. Here the CDR3 reads CASSVAWGAEQFF. In DNA form, the CDR3 reads TGTGCCAGCAGCGTAGCTTGGGGGGCTGAGCAGTTCTTC.

This chain joins TRBV9 and TRBJ1-1; 9 bases agree with TRBD1. In germline, CDR1 is SGDLS, CDR2 YYNGEE. V dropped 4 bases and J dropped 4; count of bases not matched to a gene: 5. The CDR3 runs 14 residues. This CDR3 reads CASSSTGGSTEAFF. As DNA, the CDR3 is TGTGCCAGCAGCTCCACAGGGGGCAGCACTGAAGCTTTCTTT.

The J gene is TRBJ1-6, the V gene TRBV19; 7 bases are shared with TRBD1. CDR3 length: 15 amino acids. The ends lost 6 bases at V and 10 bases at J; junction bases unmatched: 12. Germline V gene data show CDR1 as LNHDA and CDR2 as SQIVND (reference sequence). CDR3 protein: CASRQGGGGFSPLHF. The CDR3 region has the DNA TGTGCCAGTAGGCAGGGGGGGGGTGGATTCTCACCCCTCCACTTT.

This chain uses TRBV7-9 with TRBJ2-7; 9 nucleotides line up with TRBD1. In germline, CDR1 is SEHNR, CDR2 FQNEAQ (reference sequence). V lost 7 bases, J lost 6 bases, and 4 bases stayed unmatched. The CDR3 runs 12 residues. CDR3 sequence reads: CASTGTGSEQYF. The CDR3 bases are TGTGCCAGCACCGGGACAGGGAGCGAGCAGTACTTC. The full variable domain, rest sourced from reference TRBV7-9 and TRBJ2-7, is DTGVSQNPRHKITKRGQNVTFRCDPISEHNRLYWYRQTLGQGPEFLTYFQNEAQLEKSRLLSDRFSAERPKGSFSTLEIQRTEQGDSAMYLCASTGTGSEQYFGPGTRLTVT.

This chain uses TRBV5-4 with TRBJ2-1, with unresolved D. The V end lost 5 bases, the J end lost 4 bases, and 10 bases lay between the germline ends. This CDR3 has 13 amino acids. The V gene's germline CDR1 is SGHNT and CDR2 YYREEE (reference sequence). The DNA for the CDR3 is TGTGCCAGCAGGCCCGACTCTTACAATGAGCAGTTCTTC. It is translated as CASRPDSYNEQFF.

Here the CDR3 reads CASSYYRGGTEAFF. The CDR3 DNA reads TGTGCCAGCAGTTACTATCGGGGCGGTACTGAAGCTTTCTTT. The chain has TRBV6-5 and TRBJ1-1; perhaps TRBD1 as D (5 bases). CDR1 MNHEY and CDR2 SVGAGI come from the germline V gene. With 1 base removed from V and 5 bases from J, the gap between germline ends came to 11 bases. CDR3 length: 14 amino acids.

This clone was counted between two and nine times. The rearrangement uses TRBV27 and TRBJ2-1; no clear D gene. Germline V gene lookup returns CDR1 MNHEY and CDR2 SMNVEV (reference sequence). The CDR3 has 15 residues. V gave up 4 bases and J gave up 2 bases, with 12 bases separating them. The CDR3 reads CASSSEQPAYNEQFF. CDR3 coding DNA: TGTGCCAGCAGTTCGGAGCAGCCTGCCTACAATGAGCAGTTCTTC.